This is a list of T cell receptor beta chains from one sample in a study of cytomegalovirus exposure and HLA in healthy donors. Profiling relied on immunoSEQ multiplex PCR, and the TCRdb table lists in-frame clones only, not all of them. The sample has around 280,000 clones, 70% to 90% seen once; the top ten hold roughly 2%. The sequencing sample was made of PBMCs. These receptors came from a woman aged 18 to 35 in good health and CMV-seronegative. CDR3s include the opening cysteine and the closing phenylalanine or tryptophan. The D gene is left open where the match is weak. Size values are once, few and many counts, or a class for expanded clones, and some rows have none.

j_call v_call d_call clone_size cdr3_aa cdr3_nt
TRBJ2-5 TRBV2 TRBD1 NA CASSKGQIMQETQYF TGTGCCAGCAGTAAGGGACAGATAATGCAAGAGACCCAGTACTTC
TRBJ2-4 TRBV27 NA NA CASSFGGAKNIQYF TGTGCCAGCAGTTTCGGAGGGGCCAAAAACATTCAGTACTTC
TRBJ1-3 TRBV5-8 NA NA CASSTGTSLSGNTIYF TGTGCCAGCAGCACCGGGACAAGCCTCTCTGGAAACACCATATATTTT
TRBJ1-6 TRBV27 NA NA CASSTPTGTRSSYNSPLHF TGTGCCAGCAGTACCCCGACCGGGACACGGAGCTCCTATAATTCACCCCTCCACTTT
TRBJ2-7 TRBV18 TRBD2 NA CASSPGTSGGYEQYF TGTGCCAGCTCACCCGGGACTAGCGGGGGTTACGAGCAGTACTTC
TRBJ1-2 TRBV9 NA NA CASSVEGGNYGYTF TGTGCCAGCAGCGTAGAGGGAGGGAACTATGGCTACACCTTC
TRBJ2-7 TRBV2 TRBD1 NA CAVRDRTYEQYF TGTGCCGTCCGGGACAGGACCTACGAGCAGTACTTC
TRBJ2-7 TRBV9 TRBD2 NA CASSASGAYEQYF TGTGCCAGCAGCGCTAGCGGGGCCTACGAGCAGTACTTC
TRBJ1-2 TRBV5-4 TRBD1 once CASSTTGGGYGYTF TGTGCCAGCAGTACGACAGGGGGAGGCTATGGCTACACCTTC
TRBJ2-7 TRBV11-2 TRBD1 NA CASSLAPTGYEQYF TGTGCCAGCAGCTTAGCCCCGACAGGGTACGAGCAGTACTTC
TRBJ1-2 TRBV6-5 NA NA CASSDGGIYGYTF TGTGCCAGCAGCGACGGGGGGATCTATGGCTACACCTTC
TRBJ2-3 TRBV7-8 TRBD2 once CASSPARGGLADTQYF TGTGCCAGCAGCCCAGCGCGGGGGGGGCTGGCAGATACGCAGTATTTT
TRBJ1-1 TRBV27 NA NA CASSSPGWENTEAFF TGTGCCAGCAGTTCCCCGGGGTGGGAGAACACTGAAGCTTTCTTT
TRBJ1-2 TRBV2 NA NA CASRESYGYTF TGTGCCAGCAGGGAGTCCTATGGCTACACCTTC
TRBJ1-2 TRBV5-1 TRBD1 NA CASSSTGDYGYTF TGCGCCAGCAGCTCGACAGGGGACTATGGCTACACCTTC
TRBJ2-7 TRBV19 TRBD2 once CASSIGAGGPYEQYF TGTGCCAGTAGTATAGGGGCGGGGGGCCCCTACGAGCAGTACTTC
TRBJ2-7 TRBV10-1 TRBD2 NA CASSSGGTYEQYF TGCGCCAGCAGTAGCGGGGGGACCTACGAGCAGTACTTC
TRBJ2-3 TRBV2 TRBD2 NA CADRLASATDTQYF TGTGCCGACAGACTAGCTAGCGCCACAGATACGCAGTATTTT
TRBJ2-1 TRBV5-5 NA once CASSSGDSYNEQFF TGTGCCAGCAGCTCGGGGGACAGCTACAATGAGCAGTTCTTC
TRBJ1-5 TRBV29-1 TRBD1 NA CSVEDRPYSNQPQHF TGCAGCGTTGAGGACAGGCCTTATAGCAATCAGCCCCAGCATTTT
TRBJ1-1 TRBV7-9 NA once CASTLAQNTEAFF TGTGCCAGCACCCTCGCACAGAACACTGAAGCTTTCTTT
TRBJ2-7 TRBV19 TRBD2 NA CASSIGSGGVEQYF TGTGCCAGTAGTATCGGTAGCGGGGGTGTCGAGCAGTACTTC
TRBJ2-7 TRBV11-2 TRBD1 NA CASSPRDRGLYEQYF TGTGCCAGCAGCCCCCGAGACAGGGGGCTCTACGAGCAGTACTTC
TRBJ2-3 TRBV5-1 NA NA CASSPRGGPDTQYF TGCGCCAGCAGCCCGCGCGGCGGCCCAGATACGCAGTATTTT
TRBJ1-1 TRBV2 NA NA CASRETVNTEAFF TGTGCCAGCAGAGAAACAGTGAACACTGAAGCTTTCTTT
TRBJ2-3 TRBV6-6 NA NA CASSYSLWTSTDTQYF TGTGCCAGCAGTTACTCTCTATGGACTAGCACAGATACGCAGTATTTT
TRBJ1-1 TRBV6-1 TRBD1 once CATIPGTGGYTEAFF TGTGCCACCATCCCCGGGACAGGGGGCTACACTGAAGCTTTCTTT
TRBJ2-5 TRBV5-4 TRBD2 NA CASSQGLVKEETQYF TGTGCCAGCAGCCAGGGACTAGTTAAGGAAGAGACCCAGTACTTC
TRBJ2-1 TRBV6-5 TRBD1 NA CASSYTGQGGNEQFF TGTGCCAGCAGTTACACGGGACAGGGTGGGAATGAGCAGTTCTTC
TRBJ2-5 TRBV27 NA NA CASSFVGGLETQYF TGTGCCAGCAGTTTCGTGGGCGGGCTAGAGACCCAGTACTTC
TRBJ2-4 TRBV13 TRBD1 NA CASSWGQGEANIQYF TGTGCCAGCAGCTGGGGACAGGGGGAAGCAAACATTCAGTACTTC
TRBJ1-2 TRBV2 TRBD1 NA CASSEASGTEYQGYTF TGTGCCAGCAGTGAAGCCTCCGGGACAGAATATCAAGGCTACACCTTC
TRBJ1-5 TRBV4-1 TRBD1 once CASSQETQGADFYSNQPQHF TGCGCCAGCAGCCAAGAGACCCAGGGGGCCGACTTCTATAGCAATCAGCCCCAGCATTTT